The TCR beta chain under discussion was sequenced for a study of OX40 agonist ivuxolimab in advanced cancers. Study as a whole: In this cohort, patients received ivuxolimab, an agonistic anti-OX40 (CD134) antibody. People who had prior anti-PD-1, anti-PD-L1 or anti-CTLA-4 therapy could take part, and about 37% had some. Patients in dose escalation had liver, melanoma, kidney or head and neck cancers. The study's findings and limits: Expanded clones were, on average, more numerous among CD8+ T cells than CD4+.

V was trimmed by 3 bases and J by 6 bases, leaving 7 bases between them. The germline V gene has CDR1 SQVTM and CDR2 ANQGSEA. The CDR3 consists of 11 residues. Measured with immunoSEQ multiplex PCR; TCRdb has only the in-frame clones, and not every one. The sample holds about 63,000 clones, less than 90% seen once. With respect to this clone: Its antigen remains unidentified.

The TCR originated in an adult with an advanced solid tumor such as melanoma, head and neck, liver or kidney cancer. V and J are TRBV29-1 and TRBJ2-3, with unresolved D. The material was CD4+ or CD8+ T cells sorted from blood, obtained in a trial of the OX40 agonist ivuxolimab. The CDR3: CSVELWDTQYF. Written as DNA, the CDR3 is TGCAGCGTTGAGTTGTGGGATACGCAGTATTTT.